One and the same sample provided the 27 T cell receptor beta chains below, sequenced in a study of cytomegalovirus exposure and HLA in healthy donors. The PCR had 60 Vbeta and 13 Jbeta primers. Assay used: immunoSEQ multiplex PCR; TCRdb lists only in-frame clones, some missing. The sample contains tens of thousands of clones, over 70% of which appear only once. The sequencing sample was made of PBMCs. These receptor sequences come from a girl aged 2 to 10 in good health and CMV-seropositive.

The genes are TRBV29-1 and TRBJ1-1; 7 nucleotides line up with TRBD1. CDR1 is SQVTM and CDR2 is ANQGSEA in the germline V gene. V was clipped by 7 bases and J by 5 bases; unmatched bases: 4. This CDR3 is built from 11 residues. For the CDR3, the DNA is TGCAGCGGACAGGGAGGAACTGAAGCTTTCTTT. Translating gives CSGQGGTEAFF.

This rearrangement joins TRBV5-8 to TRBJ1-5; 7 nucleotides align to TRBD1. V trimming: 6 bases; J trimming: 8 bases; junction bases outside the gene matches: 20. CDR1 is SGHTS, CDR2 YDEGEE, per germline. CDR3 length: 17 residues. For the CDR3, the DNA is TGTGCCAGCACCATAGATTTTAGACAGGGACCCGAAGAGCCCCAGCATTTT. It is translated as CASTIDFRQGPEEPQHF.

Note on this clone: Relative to the germline gene, one junction end is altered; a read error may explain this. This rearrangement joins TRBV9 to TRBJ1-1; 10 positions match TRBD1. CDR3 length: 13 residues. Germline values: CDR1 SGDLS, CDR2 YYNGEE. The CDR3 sequence is CASSVPGTGAFLF. Written as DNA, the CDR3 is TGTGCCAGCAGCGTACCCGGGACAGGGGCCTTCCTCTTT.

This clone was seen a few times. The rearrangement uses TRBV18 and TRBJ1-1; no clear D gene. Germline CDR1 and CDR2: KGHSH and LQKENI. The ends were cut back, 2 bases at V and 1 base at J, with 8 bases in the middle. The CDR3 is 14 residues long. This chain's CDR3 is CASSPDSGNTEAFF. Written as DNA, the CDR3 is TGTGCCAGCTCACCAGACTCCGGGAACACTGAAGCTTTCTTT.

The chain is built from TRBV28 and TRBJ1-1; D not certain. The ends were cut back, 5 bases at V and 0 bases at J, with 22 bases in the middle. The CDR3 totals 18 residues. From germline, CDR1 is MDHEN and CDR2 SYDVKM. The CDR3, as DNA: TGTGCCAGCAGTAAACCCCAACAGTCAGCAAGCATGAACACTGAAGCTTTCTTT. Translation: CASSKPQQSASMNTEAFF.

The V gene is TRBV10-3, the J gene TRBJ1-1, with D maybe TRBD1 (5 bases). This CDR3 is built from 11 residues. CDR1 and CDR2 (germline): ENHRY, SYGVKD. Trimming stripped 4 bases from V and 11 bases from J, with 11 bases between. The CDR3 nucleotides are TGTGCCATCAGTGGGGGGGGGTCCGCTTTCTTT. Its translation: CAISGGGSAFF.

Remarks on this clone: At one end, the junction sequence differs from germline, possibly due to a read error. The CDR3 sequence is CASSRGRSITDTQYF. The CDR3 region has the DNA TGTGCTAGCAGCAGAGGAAGGTCTATCACAGATACGCAGTATTTT. V usage is TRBV7-7 and J usage is TRBJ2-3; D is uncertain. CDR1 and CDR2 from the germline V gene are SSHAT and FNYEAQ (reference sequence). The CDR3 is 15 residues long.

Only one count was recorded for this clone. J is TRBJ2-3 and V is TRBV5-1; tentative D call: TRBD2 (6 bases). Trimming took off 7 bases at V and 4 bases at J, with 10 bases between the two ends. Germline-derived CDR1 and CDR2 are SGHRS and YFSETQ. The length of the CDR3 is 12 residues. In DNA form, the CDR3 reads TGCGCCAGCGGCGGGGAAGCAGATACGCAGTATTTT. Residues: CASGGEADTQYF.

A single count supports this clone. The rearrangement joins TRBV2 to TRBJ2-2, with TRBD2 identical over 15 bases. Germline V CDR1 and CDR2: SNHLY, FYNNEI. The length of the CDR3 is 18 residues. Trimming cost V 3 bases and J 2 bases; bases outside gene matches: 4. Written as DNA, the CDR3 is TGTGCCAGCAGTGACGGACTAGCGGGAGGGCCCAACACCGGGGAGCTGTTTTTT. Translation: CASSDGLAGGPNTGELFF.

This chain links TRBV28 with TRBJ1-2; 8 bases fit TRBD1. V gave up 2 bases and J gave up 3 bases; unmatched junction bases: 2. Germline V lookup: CDR1 MDHEN, CDR2 SYDVKM. The CDR3 covers 14 residues. CDR3 coding DNA: TGTGCCAGCAGTTTACCACAGGGGGACTATGGCTACACCTTC. Its translation is CASSLPQGDYGYTF.

The chain carries TRBV4-3 and TRBJ1-1; TRBD1 aligns across 7 bases. Germline CDR1 and CDR2: LGHNA and YSLEER. With V trimmed by 0 bases and J by 0 bases, 10 bases remained unmatched. This CDR3 spans 18 amino acids. The CDR3 coding sequence is TGCGCCAGCAGCCAAGAAATATTCACAGGGGCGGTGAACACTGAAGCTTTCTTT. Encoded protein: CASSQEIFTGAVNTEAFF.

The chain couples TRBV9 to TRBJ2-3, with a tentative D call TRBD1 (5 bases). V shed 0 bases and J shed 0 bases, with 11 bases lying between them. CDR1 and CDR2 from the germline V gene are SGDLS and YYNGEE. This CDR3 has 16 amino acids. The CDR3 DNA follows: TGTGCCAGCAGCGTAGGACATGGGGCGAGCACAGATACGCAGTATTTT. It translates to CASSVGHGASTDTQYF.

The chain has TRBV7-9 and TRBJ2-7; TRBD1 is a possible D gene (6 bases). Germline V CDR1 and CDR2: SEHNR, FQNEAQ (reference sequence). The CDR3 covers 14 residues. V was trimmed by 3 bases and J by 1 base, leaving 10 bases between them. CDR3 loop: CASSLNRDSYEQYF. The CDR3 DNA reads TGTGCCAGCAGCTTGAACAGGGATTCCTACGAGCAGTACTTC.

This chain joins TRBV5-8 and TRBJ2-7; 11 bases agree with TRBD2. Germline V gene sequence: CDR1 SGHTS, CDR2 YDEGEE. V gave up 4 bases and J gave up 3 bases; unmatched junction bases: 6. The CDR3 runs 15 residues. CDR3 in DNA: TGTGCCAGCAGCGCCTCCGGGACTAGCGGCTACGAGCAGTACTTC. It translates to CASSASGTSGYEQYF.

V usage is TRBV7-9 and J usage is TRBJ1-4; 10 positions match TRBD1. Germline V gene lookup returns CDR1 SEHNR and CDR2 FQNEAQ (reference sequence). This CDR3 spans 15 amino acids. Germline trimming cut 4 bases from V and 8 bases from J; bases unmatched to any gene: 7. The CDR3 loop reads CASSSPGQGREKLFF. As DNA, the CDR3 is TGTGCCAGCAGCTCGCCGGGACAGGGGCGGGAAAAACTGTTTTTT.

This clone was seen once. This rearrangement joins TRBV25-1 to TRBJ1-4, with 9 bases aligning to TRBD1. Unmatched junction bases numbered 4, after V lost 4 bases and J lost 4 bases. The germline V gene has CDR1 MGHDK and CDR2 SYGVNS. The CDR3 has 15 amino acids. CDR3 protein: CASSGDRGSNEKLFF. Here the CDR3 DNA reads TGTGCCAGCAGTGGAGACAGGGGGAGTAATGAAAAACTGTTTTTT.

The V and J genes are TRBV30 and TRBJ2-7, with TRBD2 matching 7 bases. The CDR3 spans 13 residues. Trimming at V came to 5 bases and at J to 0 bases, leaving 4 bases not matched to a gene. CDR1 and CDR2 (germline): GTSNPN, SVGIG (reference sequence). The CDR3 here is CAWFSGNSYEQYF. The CDR3 DNA sequence: TGTGCCTGGTTCAGCGGGAACTCCTACGAGCAGTACTTC.

This chain joins TRBV27 and TRBJ2-1, with 12 positions matching TRBD2. Germline V gene sequence: CDR1 MNHEY, CDR2 SMNVEV (reference sequence). Trimming removed 7 bases from V and 4 bases from J; junction bases left unmatched: 2. The CDR3 is made up of 14 amino acids. The CDR3 loop reads CASTLAGGYNEQFF. CDR3 coding DNA: TGTGCCAGCACCCTAGCGGGAGGGTACAATGAGCAGTTCTTC.

CDR3 residues: CASSSRGTGNTEAFF. The CDR3 nucleotides are TGTGCCAGCAGCTCCCGGGGGACAGGGAACACTGAAGCTTTCTTT. V usage is TRBV7-9 and J usage is TRBJ1-1; TRBD1 agrees at 8 bases. With 4 bases clipped from V and 1 base from J, the junction kept 5 bases outside the gene matches. Germline V gives CDR1 SEHNR, CDR2 FQNEAQ (reference sequence). The CDR3 is 15 residues long.

J is TRBJ1-2 and V is TRBV15; 8 bases are shared with TRBD1. This CDR3 contains 14 residues. After removal of 5 bases from V and 4 bases from J, the junction contained 6 bases not matched to a gene. CDR1 is LNHNV and CDR2 is YYDKDF in the germline V gene (reference sequence). CDR3 in DNA: TGTGCCACCAGCTCCGGACAGGGTGGCTATGGCTACACCTTC. It codes for CATSSGQGGYGYTF.

V usage is TRBV19 and J usage is TRBJ2-3; D possibly corresponds to TRBD1 (5 bases). V was cut by 7 bases and J by 0 bases, with 8 bases left in between. Germline loops: CDR1 LNHDA, CDR2 SQIVND (reference sequence). The CDR3 runs 13 residues. The DNA for the CDR3 is TGTGCCAGTAATCAGGGTAGCACAGATACGCAGTATTTT. Protein product: CASNQGSTDTQYF.

The genes are TRBV27 and TRBJ2-7; TRBD2 aligns across 13 bases. The V gene end was trimmed by 7 bases and the J gene end by 4 bases; junction bases not matched to a gene: 10. In germline, CDR1 is MNHEY, CDR2 SMNVEV (reference sequence). The CDR3 runs 16 residues. The CDR3 DNA reads as TGTGCCAGCACTCAGGGGAGGACTAGCGGGAGTTACGAGCAGTACTTC. Translated: CASTQGRTSGSYEQYF.

This clone was seen just once. This chain uses TRBV19 with TRBJ2-7; 10 bases line up with TRBD2. J was trimmed by 2 bases and V by 6 bases; bases with no gene match: 7. Germline V gives CDR1 LNHDA, CDR2 SQIVND (reference sequence). The CDR3 spans 15 residues. In nucleotides, the CDR3 is TGTGCCAGTAGGCCCAGCGGGAGGGCCACCTACGAGCAGTACTTC. Its translation is CASRPSGRATYEQYF.

In this sample, this clone turned up once. This chain links TRBV10-2 with TRBJ2-1; possible D gene TRBD2, 6 bases. Germline V gene data show CDR1 as WSHSY and CDR2 as SAAADI. This CDR3 has 16 residues. The germline V and J ends were trimmed by 6 bases and 0 bases, with 15 bases remaining between them. This CDR3 reads CASRKNSGSSYNEQFF. Written as DNA, the CDR3 is TGCGCCAGCAGGAAAAATAGCGGAAGCTCCTACAATGAGCAGTTCTTC.

This chain links TRBV19 with TRBJ1-2; TRBD1 might be the D (5 bases). Trimming pared 6 bases from V and 8 bases from J, leaving 10 bases between. There are 11 residues in the CDR3. Looked up from germline, CDR1 is LNHDA and CDR2 is SQIVND (reference sequence). The CDR3 DNA is TGTGCCAGTAGGGAGGGACTCGGCTACACCTTC. This translates into CASREGLGYTF.

This clone is a singleton in its sample. This chain joins TRBV15 and TRBJ2-2, with unresolved D. CDR1 and CDR2 (germline): LNHNV, YYDKDF (reference sequence). CDR3 length equals 15 residues. The germline V and J ends were trimmed by 3 bases and 2 bases, with 10 bases remaining between them. Here the CDR3 reads CATSRPPGNTGELFF. DNA of the CDR3: TGTGCCACCAGCAGGCCCCCGGGTAACACCGGGGAGCTGTTTTTT.

This chain links TRBV19 with TRBJ2-7, with TRBD2 as a possible D gene (5 bases). The CDR3 has 13 residues. The V gene lost 6 bases and the J gene lost 2 bases, with 11 bases spanning the gap. Germline V gene sequence: CDR1 LNHDA, CDR2 SQIVND (reference sequence). CDR3 loop: CASRQEGTYEQYF. CDR3 coding DNA: TGTGCCAGTAGGCAAGAGGGCACCTACGAGCAGTACTTC.